The T cell receptor beta chain described here comes from a study of blood T cell repertoires in COVID-19. Study overall: Whether acute or convalescent, the COVID-19 samples came from the United States, Italy and Spain. T cells, B-cell-depleted T cells, or PBMCs supplied cDNA or gDNA.

Per the study methods: It was from reference gene primer amplification that nucleated cell counts were estimated. Generated by immunoSEQ multiplex PCR, the TCRdb table keeps only in-frame clones and is missing some. V, J and clone size derive from that table, while D and trimming were established from the DNA sequence. The top ten clones hold roughly 45% of a sample with about 130,000 clones, 84% of them seen once. This clone was recorded once. Deletions cut 7 bases from V and 2 bases from J, with 21 bases between. The CDR3 has 17 residues. Looked up from germline, CDR1 is SGHVS and CDR2 is FQNEAQ. V and J are TRBV7-8 and TRBJ1-5, with D tentatively TRBD1 (6 bases). The sample taken for sequencing was peripheral blood. This TCR was recovered from a human donor in a cohort sampled during active COVID-19. CDR3: CASTPNSGDSRNQPQHF. As DNA, the CDR3 is TGTGCCAGCACCCCCAATTCAGGGGATTCTCGCAATCAGCCCCAGCATTTT.